This TCR beta chain was profiled in a study of T-cell memory formation after mild COVID-19. Whole-study results and caveats: Clones that contracted clustered mainly in CM and EM if CD4+ and in EMRA if CD8+.

TCRdb recomputed calls from the 5' RACE reads with MiXCR, one row per CDR3 protein. Of hundreds of thousands of distinct CDR3 sequences listed, roughly 22% were seen once; the top ten hold about an eighth. As concerns this clonotype: Its antigen is not known.

This TCR derives from an adult woman who had mild COVID-19 (a few samples of this study predate the infection). Cell type and time point are not known. Sequenced sample: PBMCs or a T cell subset sorted from them (not recorded which).

The CDR3 region is CASSQGPGWGNQPQHF. The CDR3 nucleotides read TGTGCCAGCAGCCAGGGACCGGGGTGGGGCAATCAGCCCCAGCATTTT. V is TRBV7-2 and J is TRBJ1-5; perhaps TRBD1 as D (5 bases). CDR3 length: 16 amino acids. The germline V gene encodes CDR1 SGHTA and CDR2 FQGNSA. Deletions cut 5 bases from V and 2 bases from J, with 16 bases between.